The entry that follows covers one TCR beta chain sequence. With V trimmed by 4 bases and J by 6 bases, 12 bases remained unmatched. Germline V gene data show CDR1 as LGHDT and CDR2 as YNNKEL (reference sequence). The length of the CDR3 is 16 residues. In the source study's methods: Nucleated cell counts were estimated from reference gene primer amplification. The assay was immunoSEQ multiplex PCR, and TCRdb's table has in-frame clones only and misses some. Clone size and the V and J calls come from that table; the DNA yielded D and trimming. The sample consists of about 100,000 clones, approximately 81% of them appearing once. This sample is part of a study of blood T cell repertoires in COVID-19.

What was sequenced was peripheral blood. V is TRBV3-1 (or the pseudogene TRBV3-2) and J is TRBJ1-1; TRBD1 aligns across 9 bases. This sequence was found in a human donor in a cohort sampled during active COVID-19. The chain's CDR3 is CASSRPRRQGVAEAFF. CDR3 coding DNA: TGTGCCAGCAGCCGCCCGAGAAGACAGGGGGTTGCTGAAGCTTTCTTT.